The next 8 T cell receptor beta chains were all read from a single sample in a study of somatic mutations in cytotoxic T cells in rheumatoid arthritis. TCRdb's table, derived via immunoSEQ multiplex PCR, lists solely in-frame clones and lacks some. The profile covers approximately 19,000 clones, with about 85% appearing a single time and 10% taken by the ten largest. The sequencing input was CD8+ T cells sorted from blood. The receptor set was obtained from an adult with rheumatoid arthritis.

The chain has TRBV12-5 and TRBJ2-3, with D unclear. This CDR3 is 11 amino acids long. CDR1 LGHNT and CDR2 FRNRAP come from the germline V gene. Trimming shortened V by 5 bases and J by 11 bases, and 11 bases separated the two germline ends. The DNA of the CDR3 is TGTGCTAGTGGTGCCCCCCTTGAGCAGTATTTT. Translated, it gives CASGAPLEQYF.

The chain is built from TRBV7-9 and TRBJ2-7; D call uncertain. Per the germline V gene, CDR1 is SEHNR and CDR2 is FQNEAQ (reference sequence). The length of the CDR3 is 13 residues. With 2 bases removed from V and 2 bases from J, the gap between germline ends came to 7 bases. The CDR3 DNA is TGTGCCAGCAGCTTATCGTCTGCCTACGAGCAGTACTTC. This encodes CASSLSSAYEQYF.

The chain employs TRBV7-2 and TRBJ2-7, with 8 bases lining up with TRBD2. The V and J ends lost 6 bases and 2 bases, in that order; junction bases with no gene match: 9. Germline V gene lookup returns CDR1 SGHTA and CDR2 FQGNSA. This CDR3 has 15 residues. The CDR3 nucleotides read TGTGCCAGCAGGTCCTCGGGGGGGCCAACCTACGAGCAGTACTTC. Translation: CASRSSGGPTYEQYF.

The chain joins TRBV6-4 to TRBJ2-7; weak D call: TRBD1 (5 bases). Germline CDR1 and CDR2: MRHNA and SNTAGT. This CDR3 is built from 9 residues. As DNA, the CDR3 is TGTGTTTTAAGGGGCGAGCAGTACTTC. It translates to CVLRGEQYF.

The J gene is TRBJ2-5, the V gene TRBV4-1; TRBD2 aligns across 8 bases. Germline V CDR1 and CDR2: MGHRA, YSYEKL. The trim removed 1 base at V and 5 bases at J, leaving 18 bases unmatched. The CDR3 totals 19 residues. The CDR3 region is CASSQAVSQLAARRETQYF. Here the CDR3 DNA reads TGCGCCAGCAGCCAAGCTGTGAGTCAACTAGCGGCTAGGAGGGAGACCCAGTACTTC.

This clone was seen only once. The chain is built from TRBV13 and TRBJ2-1; D is unclear. Germline CDR1 reads PRHDT; CDR2 reads FYEKMQ (reference sequence). Between the trimmed V and J ends, which lost 1 base and 8 bases, there was a span of 9 bases. The CDR3 runs to 13 residues. The CDR3 DNA reads as TGTGCCAGCAGCTTAGAAAATGCACATGAGCAGTTCTTC. Translated, it gives CASSLENAHEQFF.

This chain uses TRBV5-6 with TRBJ2-7; D is unclear. The CDR3 sequence is 16 residues long. Germline loops: CDR1 SGHDT, CDR2 YYEEEE. The V and J ends lost 4 bases and 3 bases respectively, with 20 bases between them. CDR3 loop: CASSGTDGEFIYEQYF. The CDR3 DNA reads as TGTGCCAGCAGCGGCACCGACGGTGAGTTTATCTACGAGCAGTACTTC.

Comment on this clone: At one of its ends the junction is not consistent with the germline gene, which may arise from a read error. The rearrangement joins TRBV15 to TRBJ1-5; TRBD1 might be the D (5 bases). The CDR3 has 17 amino acids. Germline-derived CDR1 and CDR2 are LNHNV and YYDKDF (reference sequence). CDR3 in DNA: TGTGCCACCAGCGCGCAAGGGGTTTCGGTAAGCAGTCAGCCCCAGCATTTT. Translated: CATSAQGVSVSSQPQHF.